The rows below give T cell receptor beta chains drawn from one sample of a study of shared clonotypes between healthy human individuals. Method: immunoSEQ multiplex PCR; TCRdb's copy keeps in-frame clones and lacks some. The sample shows approximately 980,000 clones, approximately 76% of them seen only once. What was sequenced was memory CD4+ T cells sorted from blood. These receptors were obtained from a man aged 18 to 30 in good health. Each CDR3 is given with its conserved first and last residue. The D gene is left open where the match is weak. Expanded clones are given a class, and other clones once, few, many or no size at all.

len: 14; d_gene: NA; abundance: few; j_gene: TRBJ2-7; v_gene: TRBV7-2; CDR3nt: TGTGCCAGCAGCTTACGTCTGCTAGCAGACGAGCAGTACTTC; CDR3aa: CASSLRLLADEQYF
len: 15; d_gene: NA; abundance: NA; j_gene: TRBJ2-3; v_gene: TRBV30; CDR3nt: TGTGCCTGGAGCCAGGGGCAGCTTAGCACAGATACGCAGTATTTT; CDR3aa: CAWSQGQLSTDTQYF
len: 15; d_gene: NA; abundance: NA; j_gene: TRBJ2-2; v_gene: TRBV5-1; CDR3nt: TGCGCCAGCGGGGAGGGGGCGTCGTACACCGGGGAGCTGTTTTTT; CDR3aa: CASGEGASYTGELFF
len: 16; d_gene: NA; abundance: once; j_gene: TRBJ1-1; v_gene: TRBV9; CDR3nt: TGTGCCAGCAGCGTAGATGGGGGGTCAATGAACACTGAAGCTTTCTTT; CDR3aa: CASSVDGGSMNTEAFF
len: 14; d_gene: TRBD2; abundance: NA; j_gene: TRBJ2-3; v_gene: TRBV6-5; CDR3nt: TGTGCCAGCAGTCAAGCGGGGGTCACAGATACGCAGTATTTT; CDR3aa: CASSQAGVTDTQYF
len: 18; d_gene: NA; abundance: NA; j_gene: TRBJ1-6; v_gene: TRBV21-1; CDR3nt: TGTGCCAGCAGCAAAGCACAGGACAGGGGTCTTTGGATTTCACCCCTCCACTTT; CDR3aa: CASSKAQDRGLWISPLHF
len: 15; d_gene: TRBD1; abundance: few; j_gene: TRBJ1-5; v_gene: TRBV2; CDR3nt: TGTGCCAGCAGTCCCGGGACAGGGGCAAATCAGCCCCAGCATTTT; CDR3aa: CASSPGTGANQPQHF
len: 17; d_gene: TRBD2; abundance: NA; j_gene: TRBJ2-3; v_gene: TRBV2; CDR3nt: TGTGCCAGCAGTGGCCGGACTAGCGGATTATTCACAGATACGCAGTATTTT; CDR3aa: CASSGRTSGLFTDTQYF
len: 14; d_gene: NA; abundance: NA; j_gene: TRBJ2-3; v_gene: TRBV7-7; CDR3nt: TGTGCTAGCAGCCCCACCGGGAGCACAGATACGCAGTATTTT; CDR3aa: CASSPTGSTDTQYF
len: 15; d_gene: TRBD1; abundance: few; j_gene: TRBJ2-1; v_gene: TRBV19; CDR3nt: TGTGCCAGTAGGGGGACAGTTCGACTAAACAATGAGCAGTTCTTC; CDR3aa: CASRGTVRLNNEQFF
len: 15; d_gene: TRBD1; abundance: NA; j_gene: TRBJ1-2; v_gene: TRBV7-2; CDR3nt: TGTGCCAGCAGCACTGGACAGGGGGCTGGGTATGGCTACACCTTC; CDR3aa: CASSTGQGAGYGYTF
len: 15; d_gene: TRBD1; abundance: NA; j_gene: TRBJ1-3; v_gene: TRBV18; CDR3nt: TGTGCCAGCTCATTGGGACAGGGGATTGGAAACACCATATATTTT; CDR3aa: CASSLGQGIGNTIYF
len: 16; d_gene: TRBD1; abundance: NA; j_gene: TRBJ1-3; v_gene: TRBV11-2; CDR3nt: TGTGCCAGCAGCTTAGGGGACAGGGGCGTCGGAAACACCATATATTTT; CDR3aa: CASSLGDRGVGNTIYF
len: 14; d_gene: TRBD2; abundance: NA; j_gene: TRBJ2-2; v_gene: TRBV30; CDR3nt: TGTGCCGGCCAAACTAGCGGGAGATCCGGGGAGCTGTTTTTT; CDR3aa: CAGQTSGRSGELFF
len: 15; d_gene: NA; abundance: NA; j_gene: TRBJ2-7; v_gene: TRBV5-6; CDR3nt: TGTGCCAGCAGCTTGTTCTCCCAAGACTCCTACGAGCAGTACTTC; CDR3aa: CASSLFSQDSYEQYF
len: 15; d_gene: NA; abundance: NA; j_gene: TRBJ1-1; v_gene: TRBV30; CDR3nt: TGTGCCTGGAGTGCCCGGAGGGGGGGTAACACTGAAGCTTTCTTT; CDR3aa: CAWSARRGGNTEAFF
len: 14; d_gene: TRBD1; abundance: NA; j_gene: TRBJ1-1; v_gene: TRBV2; CDR3nt: TGTGCCAGCAATCCGGGACAGGGGACCACTGAAGCTTTCTTT; CDR3aa: CASNPGQGTTEAFF
len: 14; d_gene: NA; abundance: NA; j_gene: TRBJ1-1; v_gene: TRBV5-5; CDR3nt: TGTGCCAGCAGCTTTAGGGTAATGAACACTGAAGCTTTCTTT; CDR3aa: CASSFRVMNTEAFF
len: 14; d_gene: TRBD1; abundance: NA; j_gene: TRBJ1-4; v_gene: TRBV18; CDR3nt: TGTGCCAGCAGTGACAGGGGCGGTAGTGAAAAACTGTTTTTT; CDR3aa: CASSDRGGSEKLFF
len: 18; d_gene: TRBD2; abundance: once; j_gene: TRBJ2-2; v_gene: TRBV5-6; CDR3nt: TGTGCCAGCAGCTTGCTCTCTGGGGGGACTAGCGGGACCGGGGAGCTGTTTTTT; CDR3aa: CASSLLSGGTSGTGELFF
len: 13; d_gene: TRBD1; abundance: NA; j_gene: TRBJ1-2; v_gene: TRBV6-5; CDR3nt: TGTGCCAGCAGCCCTTATCCGGGACAGAGAATTTACTTC; CDR3aa: CASSPYPGQRIYF
len: 13; d_gene: NA; abundance: NA; j_gene: TRBJ1-2; v_gene: TRBV18; CDR3nt: TGTGCCAGCTCACCACAGGCGGGGAATGGCTACACCTTC; CDR3aa: CASSPQAGNGYTF
len: 15; d_gene: TRBD1; abundance: NA; j_gene: TRBJ2-1; v_gene: TRBV4-3; CDR3nt: TGCGCCAGCAGCCAAGCGGGGACAGTCTACAATGAGCAGTTCTTC; CDR3aa: CASSQAGTVYNEQFF
len: 13; d_gene: TRBD1; abundance: NA; j_gene: TRBJ2-5; v_gene: TRBV25-1; CDR3nt: TGTGCCAGCAAGGGACAGGGGCGGGGGACCCAGTACTTC; CDR3aa: CASKGQGRGTQYF
len: 14; d_gene: NA; abundance: once; j_gene: TRBJ2-1; v_gene: TRBV4-3; CDR3nt: TGCGCCAGCAGCCAAGATGCCCGGGGCAATGAGCAGTTCTTC; CDR3aa: CASSQDARGNEQFF
len: 16; d_gene: TRBD2; abundance: NA; j_gene: TRBJ2-2; v_gene: TRBV5-6; CDR3nt: TGTGCCAGCAGCTCCACGGGAGGCCCCCAGGGCGGGGAGCTGTTTTTT; CDR3aa: CASSSTGGPQGGELFF
len: 15; d_gene: NA; abundance: NA; j_gene: TRBJ2-3; v_gene: TRBV7-9; CDR3nt: TGTGCCAGCAGCTTAGCGGGCCAGACAGCAGATACGCAGTATTTT; CDR3aa: CASSLAGQTADTQYF
len: 14; d_gene: NA; abundance: NA; j_gene: TRBJ2-2; v_gene: TRBV5-4; CDR3nt: TGTGCCAGCAGCTTGGTAGGGAACACCGGGGAGCTGTTTTTT; CDR3aa: CASSLVGNTGELFF
len: 14; d_gene: NA; abundance: NA; j_gene: TRBJ2-1; v_gene: TRBV7-9; CDR3nt: TGTGCCAGCAGCTTAGGAACCTCCTACAATGAGCAGTTCTTC; CDR3aa: CASSLGTSYNEQFF
len: 15; d_gene: TRBD1; abundance: NA; j_gene: TRBJ1-6; v_gene: TRBV5-1; CDR3nt: TGCGCCAGCAGCCAGGGGACAGTCGATAATTCACCCCTCCACTTT; CDR3aa: CASSQGTVDNSPLHF
len: 12; d_gene: TRBD1; abundance: NA; j_gene: TRBJ1-2; v_gene: TRBV28; CDR3nt: TGTGCCAGCAGTCTCGGACAGGGAGGCTACACCTTC; CDR3aa: CASSLGQGGYTF
len: 16; d_gene: TRBD1; abundance: NA; j_gene: TRBJ2-7; v_gene: TRBV7-8; CDR3nt: TGTGCCAGCAGCTCGCACCGGGACAGGGTAACCTACGAGCAGTACTTC; CDR3aa: CASSSHRDRVTYEQYF
len: 12; d_gene: NA; abundance: NA; j_gene: TRBJ2-3; v_gene: TRBV6-6; CDR3nt: TGTGCCACGAGGACAGAGGGAGATACGCAGTATTTT; CDR3aa: CATRTEGDTQYF
len: 13; d_gene: NA; abundance: NA; j_gene: TRBJ2-1; v_gene: TRBV11-2; CDR3nt: TGTGCCAGCAGCTTAGACTTCAACAATGAGCAGTTCTTC; CDR3aa: CASSLDFNNEQFF
len: 12; d_gene: NA; abundance: NA; j_gene: TRBJ2-5; v_gene: TRBV18; CDR3nt: TGTGCCAGCTCACCAAGTGAAGAGACCCAGTACTTC; CDR3aa: CASSPSEETQYF
len: 14; d_gene: TRBD1; abundance: once; j_gene: TRBJ1-1; v_gene: TRBV2; CDR3nt: TGTGCCAGCACCGAGACAGGGCGCAACACTGAAGCTTTCTTT; CDR3aa: CASTETGRNTEAFF
len: 16; d_gene: TRBD2; abundance: NA; j_gene: TRBJ2-1; v_gene: TRBV11-1; CDR3nt: TGTGCCAGCGGACCCAGTAGCGGGGAACTATACAATGAGCAGTTCTTC; CDR3aa: CASGPSSGELYNEQFF
len: 15; d_gene: NA; abundance: NA; j_gene: TRBJ1-5; v_gene: TRBV30; CDR3nt: TGTGCCTGGGGGGGGGACCTTCCCTCCAATCAGCCCCAGCATTTT; CDR3aa: CAWGGDLPSNQPQHF
len: 15; d_gene: NA; abundance: NA; j_gene: TRBJ1-6; v_gene: TRBV7-2; CDR3nt: TGTGCCAGCAGCCGAACAGGGAGTAATAATTCACCCCTCCACTTT; CDR3aa: CASSRTGSNNSPLHF
len: 14; d_gene: NA; abundance: NA; j_gene: TRBJ1-4; v_gene: TRBV4-1; CDR3nt: TGCGCCAGCACTAGGGGGACAACTAATGAAAAACTGTTTTTT; CDR3aa: CASTRGTTNEKLFF
len: 14; d_gene: NA; abundance: NA; j_gene: TRBJ1-1; v_gene: TRBV5-4; CDR3nt: TGTGCCAGCAGCTTCCGGACCACTAACACTGAAGCTTTCTTT; CDR3aa: CASSFRTTNTEAFF
len: 15; d_gene: TRBD1; abundance: NA; j_gene: TRBJ1-2; v_gene: TRBV18; CDR3nt: TGTGCCAGCTCACCACCGGTAGGACAGGACTATGGCTACACCTTC; CDR3aa: CASSPPVGQDYGYTF